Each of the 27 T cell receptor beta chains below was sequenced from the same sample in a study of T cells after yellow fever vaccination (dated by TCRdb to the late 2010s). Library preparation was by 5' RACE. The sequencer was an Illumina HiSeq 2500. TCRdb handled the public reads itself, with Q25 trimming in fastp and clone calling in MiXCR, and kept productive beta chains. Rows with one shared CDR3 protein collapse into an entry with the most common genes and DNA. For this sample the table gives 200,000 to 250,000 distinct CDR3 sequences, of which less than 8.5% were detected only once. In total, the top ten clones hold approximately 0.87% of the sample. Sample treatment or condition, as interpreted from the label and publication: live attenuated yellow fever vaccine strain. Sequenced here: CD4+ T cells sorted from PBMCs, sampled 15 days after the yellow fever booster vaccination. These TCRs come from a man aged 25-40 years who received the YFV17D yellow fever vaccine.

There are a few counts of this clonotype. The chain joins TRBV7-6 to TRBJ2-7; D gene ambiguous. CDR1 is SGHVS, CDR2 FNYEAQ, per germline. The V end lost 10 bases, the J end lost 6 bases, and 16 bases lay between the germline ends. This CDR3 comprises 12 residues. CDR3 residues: CATPQERVEQYF. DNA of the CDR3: TGTGCCACCCCCCAGGAAAGGGTCGAGCAGTACTTC.

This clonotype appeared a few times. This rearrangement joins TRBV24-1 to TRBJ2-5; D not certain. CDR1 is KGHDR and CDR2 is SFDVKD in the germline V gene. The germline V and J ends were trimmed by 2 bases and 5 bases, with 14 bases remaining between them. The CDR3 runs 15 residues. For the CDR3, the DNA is TGTGCCACCAGTGATTCCGGGCGGCCCCGGGAGACCCAGTACTTC. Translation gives CATSDSGRPRETQYF.

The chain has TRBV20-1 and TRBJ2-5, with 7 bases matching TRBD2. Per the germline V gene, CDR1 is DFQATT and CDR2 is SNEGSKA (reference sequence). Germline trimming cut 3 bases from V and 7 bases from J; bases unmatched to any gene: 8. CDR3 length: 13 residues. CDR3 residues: CSASWAGEGTQYF. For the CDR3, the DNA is TGCAGTGCTAGCTGGGCGGGAGAAGGGACCCAGTACTTC.

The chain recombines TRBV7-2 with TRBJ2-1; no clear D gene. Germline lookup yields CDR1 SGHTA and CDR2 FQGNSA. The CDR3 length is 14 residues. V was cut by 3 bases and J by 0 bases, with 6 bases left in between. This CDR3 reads CASSFKSSYNEQFF. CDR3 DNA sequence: TGTGCCAGCAGCTTTAAGAGCTCCTACAATGAGCAGTTCTTC.

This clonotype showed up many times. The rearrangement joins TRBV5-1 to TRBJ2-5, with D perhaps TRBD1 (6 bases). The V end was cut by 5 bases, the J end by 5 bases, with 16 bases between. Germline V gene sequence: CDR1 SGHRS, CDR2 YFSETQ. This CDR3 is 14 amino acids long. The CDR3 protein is CASSKGQSEETQYF. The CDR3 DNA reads TGCGCCAGCAGTAAGGGACAATCGGAGGAGACCCAGTACTTC.

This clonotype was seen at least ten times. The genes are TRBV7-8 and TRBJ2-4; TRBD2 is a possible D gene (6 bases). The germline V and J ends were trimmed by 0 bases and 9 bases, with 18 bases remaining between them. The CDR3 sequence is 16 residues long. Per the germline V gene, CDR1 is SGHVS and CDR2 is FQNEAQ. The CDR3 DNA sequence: TGTGCCAGCAGCTTAGCAATAGGGGTCGGGGGTGGCATTCAGTACTTC. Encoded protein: CASSLAIGVGGGIQYF.

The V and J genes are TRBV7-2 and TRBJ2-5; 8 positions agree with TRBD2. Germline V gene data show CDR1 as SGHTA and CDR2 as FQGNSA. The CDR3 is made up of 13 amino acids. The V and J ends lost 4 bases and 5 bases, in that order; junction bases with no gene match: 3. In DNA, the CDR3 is TGTGCCAGCAGCTCGGGACTAGTGGAGACCCAGTACTTC. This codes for CASSSGLVETQYF.

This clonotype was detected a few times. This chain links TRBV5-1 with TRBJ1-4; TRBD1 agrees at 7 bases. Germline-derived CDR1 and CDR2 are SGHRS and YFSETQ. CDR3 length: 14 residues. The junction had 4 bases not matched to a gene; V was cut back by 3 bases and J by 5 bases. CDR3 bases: TGCGCCAGCAGCTCCGGGACAGAAAATGAAAAACTGTTTTTT. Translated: CASSSGTENEKLFF.

The CDR3 nucleotides are TGTGCCAGCAGCGCCACCGGGACAGGGGGAGTCGAGCAGTACTTC. It is translated as CASSATGTGGVEQYF. The chain couples TRBV21-1 to TRBJ2-7; the table's D call, TRBD1, has no DNA check behind it. TRBV21-1 is a known pseudogene. This CDR3 contains 15 residues.

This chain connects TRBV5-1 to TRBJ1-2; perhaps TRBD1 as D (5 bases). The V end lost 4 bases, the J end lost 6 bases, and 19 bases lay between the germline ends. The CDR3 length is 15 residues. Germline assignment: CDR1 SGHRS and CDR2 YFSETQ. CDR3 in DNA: TGCGCCAGCAGCCCGGAAGCAGGGCGGTTGGATGGCTACACCTTC. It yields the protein CASSPEAGRLDGYTF.

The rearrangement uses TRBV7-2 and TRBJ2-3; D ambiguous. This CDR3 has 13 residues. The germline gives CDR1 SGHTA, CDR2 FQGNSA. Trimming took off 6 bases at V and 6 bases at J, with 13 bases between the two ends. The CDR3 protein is CASRRNPRDTQYF. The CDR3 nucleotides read TGTGCCAGCAGGCGAAACCCTAGGGATACGCAGTATTTT.

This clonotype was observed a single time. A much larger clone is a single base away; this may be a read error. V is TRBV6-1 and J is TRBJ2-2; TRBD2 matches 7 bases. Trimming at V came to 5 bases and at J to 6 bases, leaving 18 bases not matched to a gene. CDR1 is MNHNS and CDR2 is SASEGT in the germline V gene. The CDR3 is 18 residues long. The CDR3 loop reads CASSKLGLRSGAAGELFF. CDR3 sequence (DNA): TGTGCCAGCAGTAAATTGGGACTAAGGAGTGGAGCCGCCGGGGAGCTGTTTTTT.

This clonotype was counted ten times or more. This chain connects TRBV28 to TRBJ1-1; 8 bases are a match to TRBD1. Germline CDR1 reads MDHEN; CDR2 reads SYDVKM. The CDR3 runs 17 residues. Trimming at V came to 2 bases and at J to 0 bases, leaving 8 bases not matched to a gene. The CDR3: CASSLIDRGVMNTEAFF. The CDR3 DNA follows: TGTGCCAGCAGTTTAATCGACAGGGGCGTCATGAACACTGAAGCTTTCTTT.

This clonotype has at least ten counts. This chain's CDR3 is CASSALGDNEQFF. CDR3 coding DNA: TGTGCCAGCAGCGCCCTGGGGGACAATGAGCAGTTCTTC. This sequence joins TRBV9 and TRBJ2-1; either TRBD1 or TRBD2 may fit D (5 bases each). From germline, CDR1 is SGDLS and CDR2 YYNGEE. The V gene lost 3 bases and the J gene lost 5 bases, with 9 bases spanning the gap. This CDR3 region has 13 residues. Filled out from reference TRBV9 and TRBJ2-1, the complete variable domain reads DSGVTQTPKHLITATGQRVTLRCSPRSGDLSVYWYQQSLDQGLQFLIQYYNGEERAKGNILERFSAQQFPDLHSELNLSSLELGDSALYFCASSALGDNEQFFGPGTRLTVL.

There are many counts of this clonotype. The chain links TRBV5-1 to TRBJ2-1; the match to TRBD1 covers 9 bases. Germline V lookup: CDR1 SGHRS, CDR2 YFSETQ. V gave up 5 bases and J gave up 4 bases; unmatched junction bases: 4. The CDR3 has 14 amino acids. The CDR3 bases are TGCGCCAGCAGACGGGACAGGGAATACAATGAGCAGTTCTTC. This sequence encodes CASRRDREYNEQFF.

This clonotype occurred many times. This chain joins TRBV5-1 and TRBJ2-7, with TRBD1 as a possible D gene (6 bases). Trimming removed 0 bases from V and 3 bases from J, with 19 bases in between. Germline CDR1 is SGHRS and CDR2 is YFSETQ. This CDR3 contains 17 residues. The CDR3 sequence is CASSLALAGQLSYEQYF. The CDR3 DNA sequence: TGCGCCAGCAGCTTGGCCCTTGCAGGACAGTTGAGCTACGAGCAGTACTTC.

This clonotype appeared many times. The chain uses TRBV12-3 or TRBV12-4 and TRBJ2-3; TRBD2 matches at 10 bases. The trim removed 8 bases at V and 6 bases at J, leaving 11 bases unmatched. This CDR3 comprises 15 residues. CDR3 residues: CASGKREGQVDTQYF. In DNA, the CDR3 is TGTGCCAGCGGAAAGCGGGAGGGCCAGGTGGATACGCAGTATTTT.

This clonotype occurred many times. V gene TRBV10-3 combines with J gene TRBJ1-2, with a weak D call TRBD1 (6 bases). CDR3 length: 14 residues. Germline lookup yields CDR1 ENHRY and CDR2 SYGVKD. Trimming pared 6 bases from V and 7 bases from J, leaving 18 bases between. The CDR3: CAISTPPGEGGYTF. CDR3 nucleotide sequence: TGTGCCATCAGCACCCCCCCAGGGGAAGGTGGCTACACCTTC.

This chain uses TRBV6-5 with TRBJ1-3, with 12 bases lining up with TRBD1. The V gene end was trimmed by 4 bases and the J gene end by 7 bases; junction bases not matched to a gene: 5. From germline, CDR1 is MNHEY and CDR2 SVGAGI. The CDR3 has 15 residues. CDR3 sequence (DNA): TGTGCCAGCAGTTTTCCGGGACAGGGGGCGAACACCATATATTTT. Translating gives CASSFPGQGANTIYF.

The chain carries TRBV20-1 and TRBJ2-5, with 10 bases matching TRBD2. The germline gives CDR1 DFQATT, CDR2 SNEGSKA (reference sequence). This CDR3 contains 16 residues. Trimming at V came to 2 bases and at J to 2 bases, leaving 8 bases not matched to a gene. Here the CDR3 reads CSARTTLAGEQETQYF. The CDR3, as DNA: TGCAGTGCTAGAACCACGCTAGCGGGAGAGCAAGAGACCCAGTACTTC.

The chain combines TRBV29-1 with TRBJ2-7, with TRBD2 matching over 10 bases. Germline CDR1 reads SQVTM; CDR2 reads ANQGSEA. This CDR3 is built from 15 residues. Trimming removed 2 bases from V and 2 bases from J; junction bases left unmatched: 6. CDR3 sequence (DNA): TGCAGCGTTGAAACTAGCGGGAAAGGGGCCTACGAGCAGTACTTC. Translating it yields CSVETSGKGAYEQYF.

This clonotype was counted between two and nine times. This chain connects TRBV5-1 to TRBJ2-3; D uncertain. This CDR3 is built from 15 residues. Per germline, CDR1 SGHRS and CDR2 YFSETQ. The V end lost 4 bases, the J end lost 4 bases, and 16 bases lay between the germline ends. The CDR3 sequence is CASSPRGQSADTQYF. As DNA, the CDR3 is TGCGCCAGCAGCCCCCGTGGGCAGTCCGCAGATACGCAGTATTTT.

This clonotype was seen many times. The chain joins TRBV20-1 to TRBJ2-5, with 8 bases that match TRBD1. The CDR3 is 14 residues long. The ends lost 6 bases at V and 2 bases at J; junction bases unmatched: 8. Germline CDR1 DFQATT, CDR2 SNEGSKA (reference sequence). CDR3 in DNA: TGCAGTGCGCCCCCAGGGGGCCGGCAAGAGACCCAGTACTTC. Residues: CSAPPGGRQETQYF.

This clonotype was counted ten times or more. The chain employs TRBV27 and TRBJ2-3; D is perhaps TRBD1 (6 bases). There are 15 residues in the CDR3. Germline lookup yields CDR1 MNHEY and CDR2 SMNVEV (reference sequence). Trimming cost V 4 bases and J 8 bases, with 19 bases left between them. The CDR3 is CASSSPDSVSLTQYF. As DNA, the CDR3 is TGTGCCAGCAGTTCTCCGGACAGCGTCAGCCTTACGCAGTATTTT.

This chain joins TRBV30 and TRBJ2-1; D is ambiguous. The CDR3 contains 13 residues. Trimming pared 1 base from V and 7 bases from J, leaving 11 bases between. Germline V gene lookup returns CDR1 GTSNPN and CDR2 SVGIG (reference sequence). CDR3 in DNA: TGTGCCTGGAGTGCCTCCCCGGTGAATGAGCAGTTCTTC. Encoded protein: CAWSASPVNEQFF. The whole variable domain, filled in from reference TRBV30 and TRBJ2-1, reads SQTIHQWPATLVQPVGSPLSLECTVEGTSNPNLYWYRQAAGRGLQLLFYSVGIGQISSEVPQNLSASRPQDRQFILSSKKLLLSDSGFYLCAWSASPVNEQFFGPGTRLTVL.

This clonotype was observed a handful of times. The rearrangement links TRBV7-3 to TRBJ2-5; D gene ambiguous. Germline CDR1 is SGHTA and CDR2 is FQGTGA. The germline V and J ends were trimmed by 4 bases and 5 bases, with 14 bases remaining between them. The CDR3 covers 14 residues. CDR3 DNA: TGTGCCAGCAGCTCCCGGCCCGGGTACGAGACCCAGTACTTC. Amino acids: CASSSRPGYETQYF.

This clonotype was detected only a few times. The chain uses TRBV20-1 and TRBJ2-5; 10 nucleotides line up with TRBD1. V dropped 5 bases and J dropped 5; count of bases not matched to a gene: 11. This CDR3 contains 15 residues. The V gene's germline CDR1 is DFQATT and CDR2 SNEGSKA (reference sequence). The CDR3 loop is CSAQPRQGARETQYF. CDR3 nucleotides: TGCAGTGCTCAACCCAGACAGGGGGCTAGGGAGACCCAGTACTTC.